Each of the 25 T cell receptor beta chains below was sequenced from the same sample in a study of blood T cell repertoires in COVID-19. Clones were sequenced by immunoSEQ multiplex PCR, and TCRdb holds only the in-frame ones, with some missing. This table holds approximately 150,000 clones, 82% found once. Sequencing used PBMCs or T cells enriched from blood (not recorded which). These receptors were obtained from a man in his fifties or sixties who had recovered from COVID-19.

Comments on this clone: At one of its ends the junction is not consistent with the germline gene, which may arise from a read error. The V call is TRBV19, the J call TRBJ2-7, with TRBD2 matching over 8 bases. CDR1 is LNHDA, CDR2 SQIVND, per germline (reference sequence). This CDR3 has 13 residues. The CDR3 protein is CASSTGLAGLAVF. CDR3 DNA: TGTGCCAGTAGTACGGGGCTAGCGGGCCTCGCGGTTTTC. Variable domain in full (rest from reference TRBV19 and TRBJ2-7): DGGITQSPKYLFRKEGQNVTLSCEQNLNHDAMYWYRQDPGQGLRLIYYSQIVNDFQKGDIAEGYSVSREKKESFPLTVTSAQKNPTAFYLCASSTGLAGLAVFGPGTRLTVT.

This clone was recorded once. This chain links TRBV27 with TRBJ2-7, with TRBD1 identical over 10 bases. Germline CDR1 reads MNHEY; CDR2 reads SMNVEV (reference sequence). The V and J ends lost 6 bases and 0 bases, in that order; junction bases with no gene match: 5. The length of the CDR3 is 15 residues. DNA for the CDR3: TGTGCCAGCAGCCCGGGACAGGGGATCTCCTACGAGCAGTACTTC. Its translation: CASSPGQGISYEQYF.

This chain joins TRBV7-2 and TRBJ2-2; D might be TRBD1 (5 bases). The germline V gene has CDR1 SGHTA and CDR2 FQGNSA. The CDR3 consists of 17 residues. The V gene lost 3 bases and the J gene lost 2 bases, with 16 bases spanning the gap. In nucleotides, the CDR3 is TGTGCCAGCAGCTTTCAGACAGCCGGGTTAAACACCGGGGAGCTGTTTTTT. Amino acids: CASSFQTAGLNTGELFF.

This clone was recorded once. V is TRBV2 and J is TRBJ2-6, with D perhaps TRBD1 (5 bases). Trimming removed 1 base at V and 0 bases at J, with 7 bases between. The CDR3 spans 16 residues. Germline V CDR1 and CDR2: SNHLY, FYNNEI. CDR3 nucleotide sequence: TGTGCCAGCAGTGAAGACAGGATCTCTGGGGCCAACGTCCTGACTTTC. Translating gives CASSEDRISGANVLTF.

This sequence joins TRBV10-3 and TRBJ2-5, with D perhaps matching TRBD1 (6 bases). This CDR3 has 16 residues. Trimming took off 0 bases at V and 6 bases at J, with 17 bases between the two ends. From germline, CDR1 is ENHRY and CDR2 SYGVKD. The CDR3 spells CAISESTGTGKQTQYF. The CDR3 bases are TGTGCCATCAGTGAGTCGACAGGAACAGGGAAGCAGACCCAGTACTTC.

The chain joins TRBV19 to TRBJ1-1; TRBD1 might be the D (6 bases). CDR1 is LNHDA and CDR2 is SQIVND in the germline V gene (reference sequence). The V and J ends lost 7 bases and 5 bases respectively, with 17 bases between them. The CDR3 has 14 residues. This CDR3 is CASKANREGTEAFF. CDR3 DNA sequence: TGTGCCAGTAAGGCTAACAGGGAGGGGACTGAAGCTTTCTTT.

The chain combines TRBV6-5 with TRBJ1-1; TRBD1 matches 12 bases. Germline values: CDR1 MNHEY, CDR2 SVGAGI. V lost 0 bases, J lost 10 bases, and 9 bases stayed unmatched. The CDR3 consists of 16 residues. The DNA of the CDR3 is TGTGCCAGCAGTTACTCCGGGACAGGGGGCATTGGCGGAGCTTTCTTT. Its protein is CASSYSGTGGIGGAFF.

The chain is built from TRBV24-1 and TRBJ1-2; perhaps TRBD1 as D (5 bases). There are 15 residues in the CDR3. The germline V and J ends were trimmed by 5 bases and 6 bases, with 18 bases remaining between them. Germline V gene sequence: CDR1 KGHDR, CDR2 SFDVKD. This CDR3 is CATSVSGGLLDGYTF. In nucleotides, the CDR3 is TGTGCCACCAGTGTTTCCGGGGGATTGTTAGATGGCTACACCTTC.

The rearrangement joins TRBV5-1 to TRBJ1-6, with 7 bases identical to TRBD1. The germline V gene encodes CDR1 SGHRS and CDR2 YFSETQ. The CDR3 loop spans 16 amino acids. Unmatched junction bases numbered 6, after V lost 0 bases and J lost 6 bases. The CDR3 nucleotides read TGCGCCAGCAGCTTGGGGGGGGACAGCGGTAATTCACCCCTCCACTTT. It translates to CASSLGGDSGNSPLHF.

The V call is TRBV11-2, the J call TRBJ2-2; TRBD1 matches 7 bases. Germline-derived CDR1 and CDR2 are SGHAT and FQNNGV. The junction had 2 bases not matched to a gene; V was cut back by 2 bases and J by 8 bases. CDR3 size: 13 residues. CDR3 nucleotides: TGTGCCAGCAGCTTATACAGGGGAGGGGAGCTGTTTTTT. This encodes CASSLYRGGELFF.

This chain connects TRBV19 to TRBJ1-5; TRBD1 matches at 7 bases. This CDR3 has 15 amino acids. The J segment lost 3 bases and the V segment lost 4 bases, leaving 6 bases of the junction unmatched. Germline CDR1 is LNHDA and CDR2 is SQIVND (reference sequence). In DNA form, the CDR3 reads TGTGCCAGTAGTACCCGGGACAGTCACAATCAGCCCCAGCATTTT. The encoded protein is CASSTRDSHNQPQHF.

The rearrangement links TRBV12-3 or TRBV12-4 to TRBJ1-1; 11 nucleotides match TRBD1. The CDR3 runs 13 residues. V was clipped by 2 bases and J by 11 bases; unmatched bases: 4. Here the CDR3 reads CASSLQGQGEAFF. The CDR3 nucleotides read TGTGCCAGCAGTTTACAGGGACAGGGGGAGGCTTTCTTT.

The genes are TRBV5-3 and TRBJ1-1; no firm D call. TRBV5-3 is an ORF, with its function uncertain. The CDR3 has 17 residues. Trimming took off 9 bases at V and 3 bases at J, with 27 bases between the two ends. CDR3 DNA: TGTGCCACCGCCTTATCAGGACCCTTTCCGAGGGACACTGAAGCTTTCTTT. This encodes CATALSGPFPRDTEAFF.

The V call is TRBV29-1, the J call TRBJ1-4; D not certain. Trimming cost V 3 bases and J 5 bases, with 13 bases left between them. Germline V lookup: CDR1 SQVTM, CDR2 ANQGSEA. The CDR3 totals 14 residues. The CDR3 DNA reads TGCAGCGTTGAGAAGGACGGGAGCAATGAAAAACTGTTTTTT. This gives the protein CSVEKDGSNEKLFF.

In DNA form, the CDR3 reads TGTGCCGGAGGACGAACCTACAATGAGCAGTTCTTC. Residues: CAGGRTYNEQFF. V and J are TRBV27 and TRBJ2-1; tentative D call: TRBD2 (5 bases). The V end was cut by 11 bases, the J end by 2 bases, with 10 bases between. The CDR3 loop spans 12 amino acids. Germline CDR1 and CDR2: MNHEY and SMNVEV (reference sequence).

Worth noting for this clone: One end of the junction varies from germline; a read error may be responsible. V and J are TRBV10-3 and TRBJ2-7, with D maybe TRBD2 (5 bases). The CDR3 runs to 12 residues. Per germline, CDR1 ENHRY and CDR2 SYGVKD. CDR3 nucleotide sequence: TGTGCCATCACGGCGGGCTCCGACGAGCAGTACTTC. Protein sequence: CAITAGSDEQYF.

V usage is TRBV21-1 and J usage is TRBJ2-2; the table's D call, TRBD1, has no DNA check behind it. TRBV21-1 is flagged as a pseudogene. The CDR3 has 17 residues. The CDR3 sequence is CASSRDKGHLGTGELFF. As DNA, the CDR3 is TGTGCCAGCAGCAGGGACAAGGGGCACCTTGGGACCGGGGAGCTGTTTTTT.

The chain combines TRBV7-3 with TRBJ2-2, with a weak D call TRBD1 (6 bases). V was clipped by 2 bases and J by 4 bases, with 14 bases between them. The germline V gene encodes CDR1 SGHTA and CDR2 FQGTGA. The CDR3 runs to 16 residues. CDR3 nucleotide sequence: TGTGCCAGCAGCTTAGCACAGGGAGCTGCCACCGGGGAGCTGTTTTTT. Translating it yields CASSLAQGAATGELFF.

CDR3 sequence (DNA): TGTGCCAGCAGCTTCAACAATGAGCAGTTCTTC. It specifies CASSFNNEQFF. The chain is built from TRBV7-6 and TRBJ2-1, with D uncertain. The V gene's germline CDR1 is SGHVS and CDR2 FNYEAQ. There are 11 residues in the CDR3. V gave up 3 bases and J gave up 5 bases, with 2 bases separating them. The variable domain in full, completed from reference TRBV7-6 and TRBJ2-1, reads GAGVSQSPRYKVTKRGQDVALRCDPISGHVSLYWYRQALGQGPEFLTYFNYEAQQDKSGLPNDRFSAERPEGSISTLTIQRTEQRDSAMYRCASSFNNEQFFGPGTRLTVL.

This chain uses TRBV7-6 with TRBJ1-2; D call uncertain. This CDR3 is 9 amino acids long. Germline V gene lookup returns CDR1 SGHVS and CDR2 FNYEAQ. Deletions cut 7 bases from V and 8 bases from J, with 5 bases between. The CDR3 DNA is TGTGCCAGCAACAACGGCTACACCTTC. Translating it yields CASNNGYTF.

V is TRBV3-1 (or the pseudogene TRBV3-2) and J is TRBJ1-2, with D unclear. The CDR3 totals 14 residues. With 4 bases removed from V and 1 base from J, the gap between germline ends came to 10 bases. CDR1 is LGHDT and CDR2 is YNNKEL in the germline V gene (reference sequence). As DNA, the CDR3 is TGTGCCAGCAGCCCCCACGGGATTAACTATGGCTACACCTTC. It is translated as CASSPHGINYGYTF.

The rearrangement joins TRBV29-1 to TRBJ1-2; maybe TRBD1 (5 bases). This CDR3 comprises 14 residues. Germline V lookup: CDR1 SQVTM, CDR2 ANQGSEA. The V gene lost 4 bases and the J gene lost 8 bases, with 20 bases spanning the gap. The CDR3 DNA reads as TGCAGCGTTGTTCCAGCAGGGCGTCTCCAAGGCTACACCTTC. It translates to CSVVPAGRLQGYTF.

The CDR3 spells CASLAGQGARKEKLFF. The CDR3 coding sequence is TGTGCCAGCCTCGCGGGACAGGGGGCACGAAAAGAAAAACTGTTTTTT. The V call is TRBV2, the J call TRBJ1-4, with 12 positions matching TRBD1. Germline lookup yields CDR1 SNHLY and CDR2 FYNNEI. The CDR3 is 16 amino acids. Trimming at V came to 8 bases and at J to 8 bases, leaving 12 bases not matched to a gene.

The V call is TRBV29-1, the J call TRBJ2-7, with 9 bases lining up with TRBD1. The V gene end was trimmed by 4 bases and the J gene end by 6 bases; junction bases not matched to a gene: 13. CDR1 SQVTM and CDR2 ANQGSEA come from the germline V gene. The CDR3 sequence is 15 residues long. The CDR3 coding sequence is TGCAGCGTTGTAAATCTCCTGGACAGGGGCTCCGAGCAGTACTTC. Amino acid sequence: CSVVNLLDRGSEQYF.

The V and J genes are TRBV19 and TRBJ2-7, with 9 bases that match TRBD1. The CDR3 sequence is 15 residues long. CDR1 is LNHDA, CDR2 SQIVND, per germline (reference sequence). J lost 2 bases, V lost 4 bases, and 6 bases had no gene match. DNA for the CDR3: TGTGCCAGTAGTACCCGGACAGGGGTGACCTACGAGCAGTACTTC. Translated, it gives CASSTRTGVTYEQYF.